This record concerns one T cell receptor (beta chain) sequence. This sample was included in a study of blood T cell repertoires in COVID-19. Authors' processing steps: Amplification of reference gene primers was used by the study to estimate nucleated cell counts. TCRdb's table, derived via immunoSEQ multiplex PCR, lists solely in-frame clones and lacks some. V and J calls and clone size are given by that table; D and trimming were obtained from the DNA. The sample holds 250,000 to 300,000 clones, roughly 93% seen once. The germline V gene has CDR1 LNHDA and CDR2 SQIVND (reference sequence). The CDR3 spans 13 residues. Trimming pared 5 bases from V and 10 bases from J, leaving 12 bases between.

The chain uses TRBV19 and TRBJ1-6; maybe TRBD1 (5 bases). The clonotype was recovered from a woman in her forties with acute COVID-19. Sequencing was performed on PBMCs or T cells enriched from blood (not recorded which). For the CDR3, the DNA is TGTGCCAGTAGTGCCGACAGTACCTCACCCCTCCACTTT. Translating it yields CASSADSTSPLHF.